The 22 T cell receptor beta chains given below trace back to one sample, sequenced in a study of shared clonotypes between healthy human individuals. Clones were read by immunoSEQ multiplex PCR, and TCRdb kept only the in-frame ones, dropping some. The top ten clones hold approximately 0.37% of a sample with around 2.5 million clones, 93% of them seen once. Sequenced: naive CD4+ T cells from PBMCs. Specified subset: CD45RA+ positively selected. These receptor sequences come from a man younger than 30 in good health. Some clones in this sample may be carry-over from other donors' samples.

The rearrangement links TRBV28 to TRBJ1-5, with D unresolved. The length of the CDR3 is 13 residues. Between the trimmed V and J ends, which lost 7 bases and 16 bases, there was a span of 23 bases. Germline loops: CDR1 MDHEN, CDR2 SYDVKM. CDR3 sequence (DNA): TGTGCCAGCACCAGTTTTCGGACCCTACATGGTCATTTT. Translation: CASTSFRTLHGHF.

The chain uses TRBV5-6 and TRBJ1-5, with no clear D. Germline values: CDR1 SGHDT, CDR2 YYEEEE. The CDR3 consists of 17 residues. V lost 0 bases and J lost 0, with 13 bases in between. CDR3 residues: CASSLGPWGDSNQPQHF. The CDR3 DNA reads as TGTGCCAGCAGCTTGGGACCTTGGGGAGATAGCAATCAGCCCCAGCATTTT. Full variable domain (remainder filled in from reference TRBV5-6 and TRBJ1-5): DAGVTQSPTHLIKTRGQQVTLRCSPKSGHDTVSWYQQALGQGPQFIFQYYEEEERQRGNFPDRFSGHQFPNYSSELNVNALLLGDSALYLCASSLGPWGDSNQPQHFGDGTRLSIL.

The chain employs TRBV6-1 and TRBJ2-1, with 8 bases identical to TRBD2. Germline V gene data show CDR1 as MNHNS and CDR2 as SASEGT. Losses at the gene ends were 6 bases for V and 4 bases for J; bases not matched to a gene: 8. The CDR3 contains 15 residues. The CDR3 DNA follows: TGTGCCAGCAGCTTAGCGGGACCGATTTACAATGAGCAGTTCTTC. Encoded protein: CASSLAGPIYNEQFF.

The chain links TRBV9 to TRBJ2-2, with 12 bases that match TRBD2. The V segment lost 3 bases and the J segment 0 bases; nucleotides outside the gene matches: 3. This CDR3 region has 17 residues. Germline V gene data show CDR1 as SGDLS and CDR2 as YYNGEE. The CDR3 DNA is TGTGCCAGCAGCGCCCTAGCGGGAGGGCCGAACACCGGGGAGCTGTTTTTT. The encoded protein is CASSALAGGPNTGELFF.

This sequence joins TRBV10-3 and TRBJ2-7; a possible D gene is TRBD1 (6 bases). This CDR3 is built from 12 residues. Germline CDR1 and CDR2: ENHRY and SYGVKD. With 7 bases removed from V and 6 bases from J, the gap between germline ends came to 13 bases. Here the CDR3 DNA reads TGTGCCATCATAACAGGGTTTAGCGAGCAGTACTTC. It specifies CAIITGFSEQYF.

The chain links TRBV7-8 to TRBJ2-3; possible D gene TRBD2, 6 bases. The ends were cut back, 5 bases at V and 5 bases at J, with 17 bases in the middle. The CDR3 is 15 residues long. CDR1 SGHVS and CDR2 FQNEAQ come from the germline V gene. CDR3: CASSPRLVPGDTQYF. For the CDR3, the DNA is TGTGCCAGCAGCCCGCGACTAGTTCCGGGAGATACGCAGTATTTT.

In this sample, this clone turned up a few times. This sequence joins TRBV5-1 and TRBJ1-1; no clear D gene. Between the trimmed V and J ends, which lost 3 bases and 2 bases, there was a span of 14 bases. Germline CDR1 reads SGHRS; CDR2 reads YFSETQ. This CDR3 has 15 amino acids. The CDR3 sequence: CASSSASAGNTEAFF. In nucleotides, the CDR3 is TGCGCCAGCAGCTCGGCGTCGGCAGGTAACACTGAAGCTTTCTTT.

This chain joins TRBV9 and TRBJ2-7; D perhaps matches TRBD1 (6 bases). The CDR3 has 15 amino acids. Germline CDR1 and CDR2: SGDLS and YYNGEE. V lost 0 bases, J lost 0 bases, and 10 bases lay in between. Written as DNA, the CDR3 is TGTGCCAGCAGCGTAGGCCCGGGACACTCCTACGAGCAGTACTTC. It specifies CASSVGPGHSYEQYF.

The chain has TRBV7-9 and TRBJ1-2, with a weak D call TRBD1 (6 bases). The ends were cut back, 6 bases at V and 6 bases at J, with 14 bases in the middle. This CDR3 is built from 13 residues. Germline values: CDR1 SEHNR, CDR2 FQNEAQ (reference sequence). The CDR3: CASSLTGLHGYTF. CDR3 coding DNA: TGTGCCAGCAGTCTTACAGGGCTCCATGGCTACACCTTC. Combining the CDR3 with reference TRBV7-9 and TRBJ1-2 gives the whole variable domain DTGVSQNPRHKITKRGQNVTFRCDPISEHNRLYWYRQTLGQGPEFLTYFQNEAQLEKSRLLSDRFSAERPKGSFSTLEIQRTEQGDSAMYLCASSLTGLHGYTFGSGTRLTVV.

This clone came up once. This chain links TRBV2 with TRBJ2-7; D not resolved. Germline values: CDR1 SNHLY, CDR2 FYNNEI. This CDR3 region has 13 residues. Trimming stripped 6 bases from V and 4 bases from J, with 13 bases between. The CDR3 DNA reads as TGTGCCAGCAGGCTTTCGCCTCTATACGAGCAGTACTTC. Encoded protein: CASRLSPLYEQYF.

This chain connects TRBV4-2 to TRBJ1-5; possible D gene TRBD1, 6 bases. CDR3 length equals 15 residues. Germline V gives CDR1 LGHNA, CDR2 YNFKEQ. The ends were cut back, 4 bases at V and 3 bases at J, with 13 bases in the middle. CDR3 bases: TGTGCCAGCAGCCTCCTCGGGGGCTACAATCAGCCCCAGCATTTT. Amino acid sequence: CASSLLGGYNQPQHF.

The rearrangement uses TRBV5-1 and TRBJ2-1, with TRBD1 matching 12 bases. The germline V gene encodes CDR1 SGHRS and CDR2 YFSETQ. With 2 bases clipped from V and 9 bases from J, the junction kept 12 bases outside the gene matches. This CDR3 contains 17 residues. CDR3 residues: CASSFTPGGQGASEQFF. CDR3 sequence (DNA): TGCGCCAGCAGCTTTACCCCTGGGGGACAGGGGGCGTCTGAGCAGTTCTTC.

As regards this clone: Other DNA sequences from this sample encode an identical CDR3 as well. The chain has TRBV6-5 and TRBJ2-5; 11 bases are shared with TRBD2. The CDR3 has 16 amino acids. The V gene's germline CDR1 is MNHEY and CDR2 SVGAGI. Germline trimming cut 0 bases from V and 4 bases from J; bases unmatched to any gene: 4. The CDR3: CASSYSSLAGVETQYF. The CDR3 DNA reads TGTGCCAGCAGTTACTCGTCACTAGCGGGAGTAGAGACCCAGTACTTC.

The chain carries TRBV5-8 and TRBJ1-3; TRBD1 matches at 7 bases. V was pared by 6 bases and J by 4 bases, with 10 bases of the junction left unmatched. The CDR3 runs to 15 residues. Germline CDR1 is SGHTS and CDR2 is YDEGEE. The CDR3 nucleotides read TGTGCCAGCACACACCGTAGGGGGCAAGGAAACACCATATATTTT. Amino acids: CASTHRRGQGNTIYF.

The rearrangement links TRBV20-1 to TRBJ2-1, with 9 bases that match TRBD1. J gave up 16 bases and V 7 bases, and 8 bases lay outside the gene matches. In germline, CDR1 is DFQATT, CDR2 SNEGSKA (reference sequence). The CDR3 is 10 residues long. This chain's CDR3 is CSVGRDRVFF. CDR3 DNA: TGCAGTGTTGGCCGGGACAGGGTTTTCTTC.

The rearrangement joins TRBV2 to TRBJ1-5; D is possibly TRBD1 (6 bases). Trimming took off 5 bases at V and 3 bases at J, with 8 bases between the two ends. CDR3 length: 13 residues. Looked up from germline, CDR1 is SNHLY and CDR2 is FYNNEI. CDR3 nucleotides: TGTGCCAGCAGTTGGGACAACAATCAGCCCCAGCATTTT. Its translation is CASSWDNNQPQHF.

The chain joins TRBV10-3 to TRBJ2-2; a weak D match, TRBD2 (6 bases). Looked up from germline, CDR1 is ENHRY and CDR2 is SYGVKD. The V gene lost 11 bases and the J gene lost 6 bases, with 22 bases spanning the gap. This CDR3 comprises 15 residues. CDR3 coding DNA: TGTGCCGCCAAGGGGTCGGGGTGGAGGGCCGGGGAGCTGTTTTTT. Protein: CAAKGSGWRAGELFF.

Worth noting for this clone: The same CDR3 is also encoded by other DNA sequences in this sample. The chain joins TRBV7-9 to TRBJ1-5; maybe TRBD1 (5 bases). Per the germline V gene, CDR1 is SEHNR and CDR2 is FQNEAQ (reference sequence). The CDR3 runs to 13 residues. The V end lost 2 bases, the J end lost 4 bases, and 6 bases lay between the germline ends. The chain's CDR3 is CASSLTGNQPQHF. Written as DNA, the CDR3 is TGTGCCAGCAGCTTAACAGGAAATCAGCCCCAGCATTTT.

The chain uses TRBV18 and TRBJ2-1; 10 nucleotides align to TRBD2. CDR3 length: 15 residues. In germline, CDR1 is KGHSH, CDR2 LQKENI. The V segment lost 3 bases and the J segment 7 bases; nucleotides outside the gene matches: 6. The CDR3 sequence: CASSPSSGSGNEQFF. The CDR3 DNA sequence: TGTGCCAGCTCACCCTCTAGCGGGAGTGGGAATGAGCAGTTCTTC. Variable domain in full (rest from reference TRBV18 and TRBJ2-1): NAGVMQNPRHLVRRRGQEARLRCSPMKGHSHVYWYRQLPEEGLKFMVYLQKENIIDESGMPKERFSAEFPKEGPSILRIQQVVRGDSAAYFCASSPSSGSGNEQFFGPGTRLTVL.

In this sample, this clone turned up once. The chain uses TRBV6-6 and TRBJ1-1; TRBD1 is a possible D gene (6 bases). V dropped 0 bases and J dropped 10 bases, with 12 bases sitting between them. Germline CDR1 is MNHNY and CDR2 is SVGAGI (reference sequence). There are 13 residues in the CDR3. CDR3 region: CASSYSREGGAFF. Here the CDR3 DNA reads TGTGCCAGCAGTTACTCAAGGGAAGGGGGAGCTTTCTTT.

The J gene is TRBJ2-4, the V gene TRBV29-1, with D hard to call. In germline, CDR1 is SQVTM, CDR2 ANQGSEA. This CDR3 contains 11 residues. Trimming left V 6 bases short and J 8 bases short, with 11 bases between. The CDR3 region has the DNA TGCAGCGTCCGGCGGCAGGACATTCAGTACTTC. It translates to CSVRRQDIQYF. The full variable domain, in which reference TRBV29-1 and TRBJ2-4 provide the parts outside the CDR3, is SAVISQKPSRDICQRGTSLTIQCQVDSQVTMMFWYRQQPGQSLTLIATANQGSEATYESGFVIDKFPISRPNLTFSTLTVSNMSPEDSSIYLCSVRRQDIQYFGAGTRLSVL.

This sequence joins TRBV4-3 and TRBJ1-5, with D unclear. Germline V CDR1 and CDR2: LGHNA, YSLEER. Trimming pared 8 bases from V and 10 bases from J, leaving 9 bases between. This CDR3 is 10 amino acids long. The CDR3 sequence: CASDSSPQHF. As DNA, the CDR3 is TGCGCCAGCGATTCGAGTCCCCAGCATTTT.